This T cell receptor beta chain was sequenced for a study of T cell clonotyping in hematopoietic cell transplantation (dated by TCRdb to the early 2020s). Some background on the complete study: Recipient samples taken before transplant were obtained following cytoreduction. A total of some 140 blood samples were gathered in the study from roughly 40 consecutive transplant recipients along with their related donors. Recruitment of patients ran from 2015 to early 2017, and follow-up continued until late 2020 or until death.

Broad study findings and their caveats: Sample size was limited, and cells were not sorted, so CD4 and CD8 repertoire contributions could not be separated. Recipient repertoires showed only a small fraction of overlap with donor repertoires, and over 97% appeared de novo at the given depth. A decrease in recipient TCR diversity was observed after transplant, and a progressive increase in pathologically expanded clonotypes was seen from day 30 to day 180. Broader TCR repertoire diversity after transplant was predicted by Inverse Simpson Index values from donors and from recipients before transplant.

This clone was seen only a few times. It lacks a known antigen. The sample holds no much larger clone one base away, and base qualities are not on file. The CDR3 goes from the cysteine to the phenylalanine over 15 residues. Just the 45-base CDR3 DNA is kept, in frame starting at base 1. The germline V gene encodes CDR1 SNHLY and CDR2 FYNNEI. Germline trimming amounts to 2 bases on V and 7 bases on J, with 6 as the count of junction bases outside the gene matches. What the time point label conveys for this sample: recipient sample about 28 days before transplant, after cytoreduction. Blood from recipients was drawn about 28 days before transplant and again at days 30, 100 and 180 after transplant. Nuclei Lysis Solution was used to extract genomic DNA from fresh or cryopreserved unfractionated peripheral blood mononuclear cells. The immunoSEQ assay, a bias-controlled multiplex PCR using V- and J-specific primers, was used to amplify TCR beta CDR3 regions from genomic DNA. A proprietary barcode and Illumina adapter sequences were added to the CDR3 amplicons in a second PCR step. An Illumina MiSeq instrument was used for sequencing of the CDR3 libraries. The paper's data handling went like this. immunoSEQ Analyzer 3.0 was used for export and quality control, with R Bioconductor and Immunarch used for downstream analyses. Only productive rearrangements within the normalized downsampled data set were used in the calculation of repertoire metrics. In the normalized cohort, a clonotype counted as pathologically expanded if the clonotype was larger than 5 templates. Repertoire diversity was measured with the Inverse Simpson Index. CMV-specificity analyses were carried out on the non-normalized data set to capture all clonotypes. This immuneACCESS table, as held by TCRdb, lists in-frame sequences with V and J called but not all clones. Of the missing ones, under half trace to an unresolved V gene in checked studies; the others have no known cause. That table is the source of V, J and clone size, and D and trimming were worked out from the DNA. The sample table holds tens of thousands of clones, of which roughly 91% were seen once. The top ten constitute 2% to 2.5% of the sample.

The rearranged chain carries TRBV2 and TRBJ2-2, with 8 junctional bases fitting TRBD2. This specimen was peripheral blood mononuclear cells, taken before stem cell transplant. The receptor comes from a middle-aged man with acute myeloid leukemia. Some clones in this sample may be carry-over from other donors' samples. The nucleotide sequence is TGTGCCAGCAGTGAATGGGCGGGAGGAGGCGGGGAGCTGTTTTTT. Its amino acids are CASSEWAGGGGELFF.